This T cell receptor beta chain was documented in a study of cytomegalovirus exposure and HLA in healthy donors. Study-level points and caveats: Later work found most CMV-associated TCR beta chains apparently HLA-restricted. Researchers reportedly found TCR beta sequences accurately predicted most subjects' HLA-A and HLA-B alleles.

With regard to this clone: Its cognate antigen is unknown.

CDR3 length: 15 amino acids. Germline V lookup: CDR1 WNHNN, CDR2 SYGVQD (reference sequence). Trimming left V 5 bases short and J 5 bases short, with 17 bases between. The PCR had 60 Vbeta and 13 Jbeta primers. Data came from immunoSEQ multiplex PCR; TCRdb stores just in-frame clones and leaves some out. The profile shows 160,000 or so clones, 80% of them singletons. The clonotype comes from a man younger than 45 in good health and CMV-seronegative. The sequenced sample was PBMCs. This chain links TRBV10-1 with TRBJ2-3; D is possibly TRBD2 (5 bases). Here the CDR3 DNA reads TGCGCCAGCAGTCGAGGGTCCGGGATTGGAGATACGCAGTATTTT. Its protein product is CASSRGSGIGDTQYF.